The 26 T cell receptor beta chains below all came from one sample that was sequenced in a study of blood T cell repertoires in COVID-19. Libraries were prepared by immunoSEQ multiplex PCR; TCRdb keeps only in-frame clonotypes and omits some of them. The sample includes fewer than 100,000 clones, 75% to 90% of them seen just once. Source material: peripheral blood. These receptors originate from a woman in her 70s with acute or convalescent COVID-19.

This clone was counted a single time. The sample has other DNA sequences that encode this CDR3 too. The chain links TRBV15 to TRBJ2-2, with D perhaps matching TRBD2 (7 bases). Germline CDR1 and CDR2: LNHNV and YYDKDF (reference sequence). V was cut by 8 bases and J by 3 bases, with 13 bases left in between. This CDR3 is built from 14 residues. CDR3 nucleotide sequence: TGTGCCACCCGGGGAGGGGGGGACACCGGGGAGCTGTTTTTT. Translated, it gives CATRGGGDTGELFF.

The chain uses TRBV11-1 and TRBJ2-1; 11 nucleotides agree with TRBD1. CDR3 length: 15 residues. V lost 6 bases and J lost 7; bases outside the gene matches: 8. Germline V gives CDR1 SGHAT, CDR2 FQDESV (reference sequence). The CDR3 DNA is TGTGCCAGCAGGTGGACAGGGGGCGTAAGAAATGAGCAGTTCTTC. It yields the protein CASRWTGGVRNEQFF.

The chain employs TRBV19 and TRBJ2-5, with D hard to call. This CDR3 is built from 14 residues. V lost 3 bases and J lost 1, with 9 bases in between. Germline V gives CDR1 LNHDA, CDR2 SQIVND (reference sequence). CDR3 residues: CASSMAESQETQYF. CDR3 DNA sequence: TGTGCCAGTAGTATGGCGGAGAGCCAAGAGACCCAGTACTTC. The full variable domain, rest sourced from reference TRBV19 and TRBJ2-5, is DGGITQSPKYLFRKEGQNVTLSCEQNLNHDAMYWYRQDPGQGLRLIYYSQIVNDFQKGDIAEGYSVSREKKESFPLTVTSAQKNPTAFYLCASSMAESQETQYFGPGTRLLVL.

The CDR3 bases are TGTGCCAGCAGCCAAGCCGGGGGCAATGAGCAGTTCTTC. Residues: CASSQAGGNEQFF. The chain couples TRBV4-2 to TRBJ2-1, with D possibly being TRBD2 (6 bases). V lost 1 base and J 6 bases, leaving 7 bases between the germline ends. Germline CDR1 reads LGHNA; CDR2 reads YNFKEQ. The CDR3 length is 13 residues.

V is TRBV7-2 and J is TRBJ2-5, with 7 positions matching TRBD1. The CDR3 has 14 amino acids. With V trimmed by 7 bases and J by 2 bases, 7 bases remained unmatched. Germline V gene lookup returns CDR1 SGHTA and CDR2 FQGNSA. CDR3 amino acids: CASTPPGQQETQYF. CDR3 coding DNA: TGTGCCAGCACCCCACCGGGACAGCAAGAGACCCAGTACTTC.

This chain joins TRBV7-6 and TRBJ1-1, with 7 positions matching TRBD1. The germline gives CDR1 SGHVS, CDR2 FNYEAQ. V gave up 4 bases and J gave up 6 bases; unmatched junction bases: 11. This CDR3 is 15 amino acids long. The CDR3 nucleotides read TGTGCCAGCAGCTACCGACAGGGCAGAATCTCTGAAGCTTTCTTT. Translation gives CASSYRQGRISEAFF.

This sequence joins TRBV15 and TRBJ1-1; the D gene is possibly TRBD1 (5 bases). The CDR3 contains 14 residues. Germline-derived CDR1 and CDR2 are LNHNV and YYDKDF (reference sequence). V was trimmed by 1 base and J by 4 bases, leaving 10 bases between them. CDR3 protein: CATSRVRGGTEAFF. The CDR3 DNA sequence: TGTGCCACCAGCAGAGTAAGGGGTGGCACTGAAGCTTTCTTT. Complete variable domain (other parts from reference TRBV15 and TRBJ1-1): DAMVIQNPRYQVTQFGKPVTLSCSQTLNHNVMYWYQQKSSQAPKLLFHYYDKDFNNEADTPDNFQSRRPNTSFCFLDIRSPGLGDTAMYLCATSRVRGGTEAFFGQGTRLTVV.

The V call is TRBV27, the J call TRBJ2-4; 10 nucleotides agree with TRBD1. With V trimmed by 6 bases and J by 9 bases, 5 bases remained unmatched. The length of the CDR3 is 13 residues. Germline values: CDR1 MNHEY, CDR2 SMNVEV (reference sequence). The CDR3 is CASRGQGGIIQYF. The CDR3 nucleotides are TGTGCCAGCAGAGGACAGGGGGGAATCATTCAGTACTTC.

The V call is TRBV28, the J call TRBJ1-2; D unclear. CDR3 size: 15 residues. V was cut by 6 bases and J by 0 bases, with 14 bases left in between. CDR1 MDHEN and CDR2 SYDVKM come from the germline V gene. The DNA of the CDR3 is TGTGCCAGCAGCGCAGCGGCGGGAGCTAACTATGGCTACACCTTC. Translated, it gives CASSAAAGANYGYTF.

J is TRBJ2-5 and V is TRBV18; TRBD2 aligns across 11 bases. With 3 bases clipped from V and 1 base from J, the junction kept 4 bases outside the gene matches. This CDR3 has 16 residues. Germline CDR1 reads KGHSH; CDR2 reads LQKENI. CDR3 nucleotide sequence: TGTGCCAGCTCACCCCTAGCGGGGGGTATCCAAGAGACCCAGTACTTC. Translation: CASSPLAGGIQETQYF.

This clone has only a few counts. The chain uses TRBV12-3 or TRBV12-4 and TRBJ2-1; D remains ambiguous. There are 11 residues in the CDR3. Trimming pared 3 bases from V and 6 bases from J, leaving 3 bases between. DNA for the CDR3: TGTGCCAGCAGTTTTCTCAATGAGCAGTTCTTC. It encodes CASSFLNEQFF.

The rearrangement uses TRBV6-1 and TRBJ2-1; TRBD2 might be the D (6 bases). Trimming removed 2 bases at V and 6 bases at J, with 14 bases between. This CDR3 has 15 residues. Germline V gene data show CDR1 as MNHNS and CDR2 as SASEGT. The CDR3 DNA reads as TGTGCCAGCAGTGAAATTAGCGGACCCGTCAATGAGCAGTTCTTC. Its protein product is CASSEISGPVNEQFF.

This clone was recorded only once. The rearrangement links TRBV5-1 to TRBJ1-1, with 9 bases identical to TRBD1. V lost 7 bases and J lost 4; bases outside the gene matches: 5. This CDR3 is 13 amino acids long. Per the germline V gene, CDR1 is SGHRS and CDR2 is YFSETQ. The CDR3 region has the DNA TGCGCCAGCGGGACAGGGAAAGGCACTGAAGCTTTCTTT. This gives the protein CASGTGKGTEAFF. Full variable domain (remainder filled in from reference TRBV5-1 and TRBJ1-1): KAGVTQTPRYLIKTRGQQVTLSCSPISGHRSVSWYQQTPGQGLQFLFEYFSETQRNKGNFPGRFSGRQFSNSRSEMNVSTLELGDSALYLCASGTGKGTEAFFGQGTRLTVV.

This chain links TRBV28 with TRBJ2-1, with D possibly being TRBD2 (6 bases). The ends were cut back, 5 bases at V and 5 bases at J, with 19 bases in the middle. The CDR3 has 16 amino acids. The germline V gene has CDR1 MDHEN and CDR2 SYDVKM. The CDR3 is CASSLWRGRPHNEQFF. For the CDR3, the DNA is TGTGCCAGCAGTCTCTGGAGGGGCAGACCCCACAATGAGCAGTTCTTC.

The rearrangement uses TRBV30 and TRBJ1-5; 7 bases match TRBD1. This CDR3 contains 15 residues. Germline-derived CDR1 and CDR2 are GTSNPN and SVGIG (reference sequence). Trimming took 2 bases from V and 0 from J; bases not matched to a gene: 4. CDR3 DNA sequence: TGTGCCTGGAGTACCCGGACAGGTAGCAATCAGCCCCAGCATTTT. This sequence encodes CAWSTRTGSNQPQHF. Full variable domain (missing parts from reference TRBV30 and TRBJ1-5): SQTIHQWPATLVQPVGSPLSLECTVEGTSNPNLYWYRQAAGRGLQLLFYSVGIGQISSEVPQNLSASRPQDRQFILSSKKLLLSDSGFYLCAWSTRTGSNQPQHFGDGTRLSIL.

The chain employs TRBV27 and TRBJ2-7; the D is unclear. Germline CDR1 is MNHEY and CDR2 is SMNVEV (reference sequence). The CDR3 totals 15 residues. V lost 5 bases to trimming and J lost 1 base, with 15 bases between them. The CDR3 DNA sequence: TGTGCCAGCAGTCCCATAGGCGGTGGTTCCTACGAGCAGTACTTC. Translated: CASSPIGGGSYEQYF.

DNA for the CDR3: TGCGCCAGCAGCCAAGGGGCTAGCGGGGGTAACACAGATACGCAGTATTTT. It is translated as CASSQGASGGNTDTQYF. This chain connects TRBV4-3 to TRBJ2-3; 10 bases line up with TRBD2. Trimming took 1 base from V and 2 from J; bases not matched to a gene: 6. The CDR3 covers 17 residues. CDR1 is LGHNA, CDR2 YSLEER, per germline.

This chain connects TRBV19 to TRBJ2-5, with unresolved D. With 4 bases removed from V and 1 base from J, the gap between germline ends came to 10 bases. The CDR3 is made up of 14 amino acids. Germline CDR1 LNHDA, CDR2 SQIVND (reference sequence). In nucleotides, the CDR3 is TGTGCCAGTAGTAGAGAGAGGTCCCAAGAGACCCAGTACTTC. Its translation: CASSRERSQETQYF.

Written as DNA, the CDR3 is TGTGCCAGCAGCCACAGTACCGGGGAGCTGTTTTTT. The encoded protein is CASSHSTGELFF. This chain links TRBV7-9 with TRBJ2-2, with unresolved D. CDR1 and CDR2 from the germline V gene are SEHNR and FQNEAQ (reference sequence). Trimming removed 5 bases at V and 5 bases at J, with 6 bases between. This CDR3 has 12 residues. The full variable domain, rest sourced from reference TRBV7-9 and TRBJ2-2, is DTGVSQNPRHKITKRGQNVTFRCDPISEHNRLYWYRQTLGQGPEFLTYFQNEAQLEKSRLLSDRFSAERPKGSFSTLEIQRTEQGDSAMYLCASSHSTGELFFGEGSRLTVL.

V and J are TRBV24-1 and TRBJ2-3, with 7 positions matching TRBD2. This CDR3 has 15 residues. Germline trimming cut 3 bases from V and 1 base from J; bases unmatched to any gene: 3. Germline V gene data show CDR1 as KGHDR and CDR2 as SFDVKD. The CDR3 is CATSDPTSGTDTQYF. CDR3 bases: TGTGCCACCAGTGATCCCACTAGCGGCACAGATACGCAGTATTTT.

This chain connects TRBV5-1 to TRBJ1-1; TRBD1 aligns across 7 bases. The CDR3 totals 14 residues. V was clipped by 0 bases and J by 6 bases; unmatched bases: 5. The germline V gene encodes CDR1 SGHRS and CDR2 YFSETQ. The CDR3 DNA sequence: TGCGCCAGCAGCTTGGGGGGACAGACCCCTGAAGCTTTCTTT. Translated: CASSLGGQTPEAFF.

The chain joins TRBV28 to TRBJ1-6, with D perhaps TRBD1 (6 bases). The germline gives CDR1 MDHEN, CDR2 SYDVKM. The CDR3 contains 15 residues. Trimming shortened V by 5 bases and J by 3 bases, and 11 bases separated the two germline ends. CDR3 protein: CASSLRDNYNSPLHF. In nucleotides, the CDR3 is TGTGCCAGCAGTCTCCGGGACAACTATAATTCACCCCTCCACTTT.

The rearrangement joins TRBV19 to TRBJ2-6; 8 bases match TRBD2. The CDR3 sequence is 19 residues long. Trimming at V came to 7 bases and at J to 0 bases, leaving 14 bases not matched to a gene. In germline, CDR1 is LNHDA, CDR2 SQIVND (reference sequence). The CDR3 region is CASNNGLAFQSSGANVLTF. The DNA of the CDR3 is TGTGCCAGTAATAATGGACTAGCATTCCAAAGCTCTGGGGCCAACGTCCTGACTTTC. The full variable domain, rest sourced from reference TRBV19 and TRBJ2-6, is DGGITQSPKYLFRKEGQNVTLSCEQNLNHDAMYWYRQDPGQGLRLIYYSQIVNDFQKGDIAEGYSVSREKKESFPLTVTSAQKNPTAFYLCASNNGLAFQSSGANVLTFGAGSRLTVL.

The chain carries TRBV9 and TRBJ2-7; perhaps TRBD1 as D (6 bases). This CDR3 region has 13 residues. V lost 4 bases, J lost 3 bases, and 11 bases lay in between. CDR1 and CDR2 from the germline V gene are SGDLS and YYNGEE. The CDR3 spells CASSLQGDYEQYF. The CDR3 DNA reads TGTGCCAGCAGCCTACAGGGAGACTACGAGCAGTACTTC.

This clone was found a few times. This chain joins TRBV14 and TRBJ1-2; no definite D call. Germline CDR1 and CDR2: SGHDN and FVKESK. The CDR3 is made up of 13 amino acids. V was trimmed by 0 bases and J by 8 bases, leaving 10 bases between them. CDR3 sequence: CASSQELRSGYTF. The CDR3 DNA sequence: TGTGCCAGCAGCCAAGAACTGCGGTCCGGCTACACCTTC.

The genes are TRBV28 and TRBJ2-7; D is perhaps TRBD1 (6 bases). V was shortened by 4 bases and J by 1 base, with 14 bases between the two germline ends. This CDR3 is built from 15 residues. Germline values: CDR1 MDHEN, CDR2 SYDVKM. The CDR3 DNA reads TGTGCCAGCAGTTCGCTCCCTCAGGGGTCCTACGAGCAGTACTTC. Its protein product is CASSSLPQGSYEQYF. The full variable domain, with the rest looked up from reference TRBV28 and TRBJ2-7, is DVKVTQSSRYLVKRTGEKVFLECVQDMDHENMFWYRQDPGLGLRLIYFSYDVKMKEKGDIPEGYSVSREKKERFSLILESASTNQTSMYLCASSSLPQGSYEQYFGPGTRLTVT.